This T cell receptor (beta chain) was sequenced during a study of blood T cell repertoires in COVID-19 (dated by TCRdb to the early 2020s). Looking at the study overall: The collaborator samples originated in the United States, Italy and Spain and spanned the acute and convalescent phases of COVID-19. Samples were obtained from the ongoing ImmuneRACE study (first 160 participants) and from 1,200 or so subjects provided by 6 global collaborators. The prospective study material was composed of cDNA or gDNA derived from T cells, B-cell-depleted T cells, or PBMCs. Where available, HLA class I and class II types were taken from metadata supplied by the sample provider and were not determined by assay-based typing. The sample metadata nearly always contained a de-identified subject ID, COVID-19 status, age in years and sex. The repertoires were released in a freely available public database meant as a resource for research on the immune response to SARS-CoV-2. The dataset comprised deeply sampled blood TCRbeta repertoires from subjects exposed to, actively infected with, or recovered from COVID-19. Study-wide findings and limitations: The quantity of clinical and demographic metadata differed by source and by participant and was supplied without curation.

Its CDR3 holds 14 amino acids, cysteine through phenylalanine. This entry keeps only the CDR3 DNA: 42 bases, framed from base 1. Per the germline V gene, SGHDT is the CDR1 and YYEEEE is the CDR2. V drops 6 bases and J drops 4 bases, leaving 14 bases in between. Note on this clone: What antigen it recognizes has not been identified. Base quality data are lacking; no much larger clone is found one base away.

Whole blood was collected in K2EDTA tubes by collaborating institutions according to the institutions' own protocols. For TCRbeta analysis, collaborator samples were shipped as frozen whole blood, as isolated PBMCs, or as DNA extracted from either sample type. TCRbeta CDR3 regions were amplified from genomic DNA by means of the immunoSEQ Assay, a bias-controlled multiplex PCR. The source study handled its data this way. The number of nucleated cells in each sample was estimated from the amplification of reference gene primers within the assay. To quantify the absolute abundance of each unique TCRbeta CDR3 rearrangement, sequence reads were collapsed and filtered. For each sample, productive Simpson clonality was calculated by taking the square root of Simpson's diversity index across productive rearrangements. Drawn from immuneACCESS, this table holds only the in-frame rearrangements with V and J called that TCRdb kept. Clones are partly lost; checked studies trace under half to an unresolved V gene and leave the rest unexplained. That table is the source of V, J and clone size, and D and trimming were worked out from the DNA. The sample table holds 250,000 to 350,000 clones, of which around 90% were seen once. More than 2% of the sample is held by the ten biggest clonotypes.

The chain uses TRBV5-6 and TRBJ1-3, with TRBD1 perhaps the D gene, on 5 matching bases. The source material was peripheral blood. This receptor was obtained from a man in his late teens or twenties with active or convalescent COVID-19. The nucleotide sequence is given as TGTGCCAGCACCTTCGGGGGACGGGGAAACACCATATATTTT. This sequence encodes CASTFGGRGNTIYF.